Following are 8 T cell receptor beta chains from one sample sequenced in a study of radiotherapy plus CTLA-4 blockade in lung cancer. Libraries were prepared by immunoSEQ multiplex PCR; TCRdb keeps only in-frame clonotypes and omits some of them. The sample has 75,000 to 95,000 clones, about three quarters seen once. Sample: peripheral blood, taken from a patient treated with radiotherapy plus ipilimumab. All receptors come from a human donor with non-small cell lung cancer that progressed on radiotherapy plus ipilimumab.

This clone was observed a few times. The J gene is TRBJ1-1, the V gene TRBV27; D gene unclear. The CDR3 has 14 amino acids. Germline CDR1 and CDR2: MNHEY and SMNVEV (reference sequence). The V end lost 0 bases, the J end lost 5 bases, and 10 bases lay between the germline ends. CDR3 sequence: CASSLSGVATEAFF. Written as DNA, the CDR3 is TGTGCCAGCAGTTTATCCGGGGTTGCGACTGAAGCTTTCTTT.

This clone was counted a single time. This chain joins TRBV18 and TRBJ1-5; possibly TRBD1 for D (6 bases). With 2 bases removed from V and 3 bases from J, the gap between germline ends came to 8 bases. The length of the CDR3 is 14 residues. Germline values: CDR1 KGHSH, CDR2 LQKENI. CDR3 in DNA: TGTGCCAGCTCACCATCAGGGGTCAATCAGCCCCAGCATTTT. Amino acid sequence: CASSPSGVNQPQHF.

The chain uses TRBV5-1 and TRBJ2-7, with unresolved D. This CDR3 comprises 15 residues. Germline V lookup: CDR1 SGHRS, CDR2 YFSETQ. The V end was cut by 1 base, the J end by 0 bases, with 11 bases between. The CDR3 nucleotides are TGCGCCAGCAGCTTGAGTGGGGTTCTCTCCTACGAGCAGTACTTC. The encoded protein is CASSLSGVLSYEQYF.

The chain is built from TRBV7-6 and TRBJ1-3, with 8 bases fitting TRBD1. Germline CDR1 reads SGHVS; CDR2 reads FNYEAQ. This CDR3 is built from 17 residues. V trimming: 5 bases; J trimming: 1 base; junction bases outside the gene matches: 10. CDR3 nucleotides: TGTGCCAGCAGCCAGGACAGGGTTCAACGATCTGGAAACACCATATATTTT. Protein: CASSQDRVQRSGNTIYF.

The chain recombines TRBV27 with TRBJ2-1, with 7 bases fitting TRBD1. V was pared by 7 bases and J by 4 bases, with 1 base of the junction left unmatched. There are 12 residues in the CDR3. The germline V gene has CDR1 MNHEY and CDR2 SMNVEV (reference sequence). The CDR3 is CASTGQYNEQFF. CDR3 DNA sequence: TGTGCCAGCACGGGACAGTACAATGAGCAGTTCTTC.

The chain links TRBV18 to TRBJ2-6, with TRBD2 as a possible D gene (6 bases). Germline CDR1 and CDR2: KGHSH and LQKENI. V lost 0 bases and J lost 3, with 12 bases in between. The CDR3 is 17 amino acids. The CDR3, as DNA: TGTGCCAGCTCACCACCGGAGGGCTCCGGTGGGGCCAACGTCCTGACTTTC. This sequence encodes CASSPPEGSGGANVLTF.

V and J are TRBV5-8 and TRBJ2-3, with 10 bases that match TRBD1. With V trimmed by 9 bases and J by 4 bases, 8 bases remained unmatched. Germline CDR1 SGHTS, CDR2 YDEGEE. The CDR3 has 14 residues. CDR3 loop: CATTPGQGSDTQYF. CDR3 bases: TGTGCCACTACACCGGGACAGGGGTCAGATACGCAGTATTTT.

The chain is built from TRBV18 and TRBJ1-3; no definite D call. Trimming took off 3 bases at V and 6 bases at J, with 12 bases between the two ends. Germline CDR1 is KGHSH and CDR2 is LQKENI. The CDR3 is made up of 14 amino acids. The CDR3 region has the DNA TGTGCCAGCTCACCGGAGGTGAAACCAAACACCATATATTTT. Translated, it gives CASSPEVKPNTIYF.